A selection of T cell receptor beta chains follows, all from one sample in a study of beta chain features in type 1 diabetes. Generated by immunoSEQ multiplex PCR, the TCRdb table keeps only in-frame clones and is missing some. The sample lists 620,000 or so clones; around a sixth were seen once. The sample was naive CD4+ T cells from blood. The origin of the receptors is a man aged 18-30 years in good health. The CDR3 runs from the conserved cysteine through the conserved F or W. The D gene is left open where the match is weak. For some rows the clone size is stated as once, few or many, or as a class when expanded; others skip it.

J gene: TRBJ1-1
V gene: TRBV4-3
D gene: NA
clone size: NA
CDR3 protein: CASSQGTLGVTEAFF
CDR3 DNA: TGCGCCAGCAGCCAGGGCACCTTAGGAGTCACTGAAGCTTTCTTT

J gene: TRBJ2-2
V gene: TRBV7-2
D gene: TRBD2
clone size: few
CDR3 protein: CASSLDSGRAGGELFF
CDR3 DNA: TGTGCCAGCAGCTTAGACTCCGGGAGGGCCGGCGGGGAGCTGTTTTTT

J gene: TRBJ1-1
V gene: TRBV18
D gene: NA
clone size: NA
CDR3 protein: CASTSDMAAEAFF
CDR3 DNA: TGTGCCAGCACCTCAGACATGGCAGCTGAAGCTTTCTTT

J gene: TRBJ1-4
V gene: TRBV27
D gene: NA
clone size: NA
CDR3 protein: CATNDRAENRATNEKLFF
CDR3 DNA: TGTGCCACCAACGACCGGGCCGAGAATAGAGCAACTAATGAAAAACTGTTTTTT

J gene: TRBJ2-7
V gene: TRBV7-9
D gene: NA
clone size: NA
CDR3 protein: CASSLLGTAYEQYF
CDR3 DNA: TGTGCCAGCAGCTTATTGGGGACTGCCTACGAGCAGTACTTC

J gene: TRBJ1-2
V gene: TRBV10-3
D gene: NA
clone size: few
CDR3 protein: CAISGGVGYTF
CDR3 DNA: TGTGCCATCAGTGGAGGCGTGGGCTACACCTTC

J gene: TRBJ2-7
V gene: TRBV28
D gene: NA
clone size: few
CDR3 protein: CASRTGDVSSYEQYF
CDR3 DNA: TGTGCCAGCAGGACCGGGGACGTAAGCTCCTACGAGCAGTACTTC

J gene: TRBJ2-7
V gene: TRBV15
D gene: TRBD2
clone size: NA
CDR3 protein: CATSRGEGLHEQYF
CDR3 DNA: TGTGCCACCAGCAGAGGGGAGGGTTTACACGAGCAGTACTTC

J gene: TRBJ1-1
V gene: TRBV7-9
D gene: NA
clone size: few
CDR3 protein: CASSLIRIEAFF
CDR3 DNA: TGTGCCAGCAGCTTAATCCGGATTGAAGCTTTCTTT

J gene: TRBJ2-5
V gene: TRBV28
D gene: TRBD2
clone size: few
CDR3 protein: CASSTGLAGGETQYF
CDR3 DNA: TGTGCCAGCAGTACCGGGCTAGCGGGAGGAGAGACCCAGTACTTC

J gene: TRBJ1-1
V gene: TRBV18
D gene: NA
clone size: NA
CDR3 protein: CASSRIGTENTEAFF
CDR3 DNA: TGTGCCAGCTCCCGGATCGGAACAGAGAACACTGAAGCTTTCTTT

J gene: TRBJ2-3
V gene: TRBV5-4
D gene: NA
clone size: NA
CDR3 protein: CASSPPSTDTQYF
CDR3 DNA: TGTGCCAGCAGCCCTCCATCCACAGATACGCAGTATTTT

J gene: TRBJ2-4
V gene: TRBV25-1
D gene: NA
clone size: few
CDR3 protein: CASKLGGKNIQYF
CDR3 DNA: TGTGCCAGCAAGCTGGGAGGCAAAAACATTCAGTACTTC

J gene: TRBJ2-1
V gene: TRBV25-1
D gene: NA
clone size: few
CDR3 protein: CASSAPWAGYNEQFF
CDR3 DNA: TGTGCCAGCAGTGCCCCTTGGGCCGGCTACAATGAGCAGTTCTTC

J gene: TRBJ2-2
V gene: TRBV10-3
D gene: NA
clone size: many
CDR3 protein: CAISESRRTGELFF
CDR3 DNA: TGTGCCATCAGTGAGTCAAGGCGGACCGGGGAGCTGTTTTTT

J gene: TRBJ2-7
V gene: TRBV20-1
D gene: NA
clone size: few
CDR3 protein: CSASIPNEQYF
CDR3 DNA: TGCAGTGCTAGCATCCCAAACGAGCAGTACTTC

J gene: TRBJ2-1
V gene: TRBV5-4
D gene: NA
clone size: few
CDR3 protein: CASSPQRTLHRGTVREQFF
CDR3 DNA: TGTGCCAGCAGCCCACAACGTACCCTTCACAGAGGTACGGTTCGTGAGCAGTTCTTC

J gene: TRBJ2-7
V gene: TRBV18
D gene: TRBD1
clone size: NA
CDR3 protein: CASSPDRANHEQYF
CDR3 DNA: TGTGCCAGCTCACCGGACAGGGCGAACCACGAGCAGTACTTC

J gene: TRBJ2-1
V gene: TRBV27
D gene: TRBD1
clone size: NA
CDR3 protein: CASGTGYHEQFF
CDR3 DNA: TGTGCCAGCGGGACAGGGTACCATGAGCAGTTCTTC

J gene: TRBJ2-2
V gene: TRBV5-1
D gene: NA
clone size: few
CDR3 protein: CASSGIDSATGELFF
CDR3 DNA: TGCGCCAGCAGCGGAATCGACTCTGCCACCGGGGAGCTGTTTTTT

J gene: TRBJ2-5
V gene: TRBV2
D gene: NA
clone size: NA
CDR3 protein: CASSLYRRFYF
CDR3 DNA: TGTGCCAGCAGTTTATACAGGCGGTTTTACTTC

J gene: TRBJ1-6
V gene: TRBV25-1
D gene: NA
clone size: few
CDR3 protein: CASSGGNYNSPLHF
CDR3 DNA: TGTGCCAGCAGTGGGGGGAACTATAATTCACCCCTCCACTTT

J gene: TRBJ2-5
V gene: TRBV7-9
D gene: NA
clone size: NA
CDR3 protein: CASLPLVGAPQETQYF
CDR3 DNA: TGTGCCAGCCTCCCATTAGTCGGGGCCCCCCAAGAGACCCAGTACTTC

J gene: TRBJ2-7
V gene: TRBV10-3
D gene: NA
clone size: few
CDR3 protein: CAIGSTANEQYF
CDR3 DNA: TGTGCCATCGGGTCGACAGCAAACGAGCAGTACTTC

J gene: TRBJ2-3
V gene: TRBV9
D gene: NA
clone size: few
CDR3 protein: CASSVVDTQYF
CDR3 DNA: TGTGCCAGCAGCGTAGTTGATACGCAGTATTTT

J gene: TRBJ1-6
V gene: TRBV7-6
D gene: NA
clone size: once
CDR3 protein: CASSHTGFWGREGSPLHF
CDR3 DNA: TGTGCCAGCAGCCATACAGGGTTTTGGGGGAGAGAAGGTTCACCCCTCCACTTT